The clone carrying this T cell receptor (beta chain) was recorded only once. Its antigen is undetermined. PCR primers comprised 60 Vbeta and 13 Jbeta primers. TCRdb's copy holds only in-frame clones and misses some; the assay was immunoSEQ multiplex PCR. The data show 130,000 to 150,000 clones, with 60% to 85% seen just once and nearly 7% held by the top ten. Per germline, CDR1 SEHNR and CDR2 FQNEAQ (reference sequence). V was shortened by 5 bases and J by 6 bases, with 17 bases between the two germline ends. The CDR3 has 15 residues. The data are from a study of cytomegalovirus exposure and HLA in healthy donors. Study-wide findings and caveats: Most subjects had HLA-A and HLA-B alleles reportedly predicted accurately by TCR beta sequences. TRBV6-2, TRBV6-3 and some other V segments were unresolvable in 87-base-pair reads. It is likely that the observed cluster of highly shared sequence variants was a sequencing artifact.

The donors gave bone marrow, and they were healthy. The source is a man aged 40-50 years in good health and CMV-seropositive. V gene TRBV7-9 combines with J gene TRBJ2-1, with a weak D call TRBD1 (7 bases). The sequencing input was PBMCs. CDR3 protein: CASSPRAGQINEQFF. CDR3 nucleotide sequence: TGTGCCAGCAGCCCCCGCGCGGGACAGATCAATGAGCAGTTCTTC.